The rows below give T cell receptor beta chains drawn from one sample of a study of cytomegalovirus exposure and HLA in healthy donors. This table comes from immunoSEQ multiplex PCR, and its TCRdb copy is limited to in-frame clones, with some not included. The sample holds 130,000 to 150,000 clones, less than 90% seen once. Material: PBMCs. The receptors originated from a woman in her late teens or twenties in good health and CMV-seropositive. CDR3s include the opening cysteine and the closing phenylalanine or tryptophan. Each record gives: V gene, clone size, J gene, D gene, CDR3 protein, CDR3 DNA. D genes are given only for firm matches. Clone size is given for some rows only: seen once, a few or many times, or a class if the clone is expanded.

v_call: TRBV27
clone_size: .
j_call: TRBJ2-7
d_call: .
cdr3_aa: CASASGTEQYF
cdr3_nt: TGTGCCAGCGCATCCGGGACAGAGCAGTACTTC

v_call: TRBV4-2
clone_size: .
j_call: TRBJ2-7
d_call: TRBD2
cdr3_aa: CASSQRERESNEQYF
cdr3_nt: TGTGCCAGCAGCCAAAGAGAGCGGGAGAGCAACGAGCAGTACTTC

v_call: TRBV4-3
clone_size: .
j_call: TRBJ1-2
d_call: TRBD1
cdr3_aa: CASSLGQGSDYTF
cdr3_nt: TGCGCCAGCAGCCTGGGACAGGGAAGCGACTACACCTTC

v_call: TRBV29-1
clone_size: .
j_call: TRBJ1-2
d_call: .
cdr3_aa: CSVEEDWNYGYTF
cdr3_nt: TGCAGCGTTGAAGAGGACTGGAACTATGGCTACACCTTC

v_call: TRBV30
clone_size: .
j_call: TRBJ2-7
d_call: TRBD2
cdr3_aa: CACSAGLGDEQYF
cdr3_nt: TGTGCCTGCTCGGCGGGACTAGGGGACGAGCAGTACTTC

v_call: TRBV5-4
clone_size: .
j_call: TRBJ2-1
d_call: .
cdr3_aa: CASSFGERQFF
cdr3_nt: TGTGCCAGCAGCTTCGGTGAGCGTCAGTTCTTC

v_call: TRBV4-1
clone_size: once
j_call: TRBJ2-1
d_call: TRBD2
cdr3_aa: CASSQEVRASGSYNEQFF
cdr3_nt: TGCGCCAGCAGCCAAGAGGTGAGGGCTAGCGGGTCTTACAATGAGCAGTTCTTC

v_call: TRBV10-2
clone_size: .
j_call: TRBJ1-2
d_call: .
cdr3_aa: CASSPGRARGDYGYTF
cdr3_nt: TGCGCCAGCAGTCCCGGCAGGGCGCGGGGGGACTATGGCTACACCTTC

v_call: TRBV2
clone_size: few
j_call: TRBJ1-4
d_call: .
cdr3_aa: CATRVQGNEKLFF
cdr3_nt: TGTGCCACCAGGGTACAGGGTAATGAAAAACTGTTTTTT

v_call: TRBV19
clone_size: .
j_call: TRBJ1-1
d_call: .
cdr3_aa: CASSFGAGGTLGVSTEAFF
cdr3_nt: TGTGCCAGTAGTTTCGGGGCTGGAGGGACGCTTGGGGTTAGCACTGAAGCTTTCTTT

v_call: TRBV29-1
clone_size: .
j_call: TRBJ2-7
d_call: TRBD2
cdr3_aa: CSVELASGSPDEQYF
cdr3_nt: TGCAGCGTTGAATTGGCTAGCGGGAGTCCTGACGAGCAGTACTTC

v_call: TRBV2
clone_size: .
j_call: TRBJ1-1
d_call: .
cdr3_aa: CASSQSTVNTEAFF
cdr3_nt: TGTGCCAGCAGTCAATCCACGGTGAACACTGAAGCTTTCTTT

v_call: TRBV4-2
clone_size: .
j_call: TRBJ1-1
d_call: TRBD1
cdr3_aa: CASSQPTGISEAFF
cdr3_nt: TGTGCCAGCAGCCAGCCGACAGGGATCTCTGAAGCTTTCTTT

v_call: TRBV19
clone_size: .
j_call: TRBJ2-2
d_call: .
cdr3_aa: CASGIGRTNTGELFF
cdr3_nt: TGTGCCAGTGGGATCGGACGGACAAACACCGGGGAGCTGTTTTTT

v_call: TRBV5-1
clone_size: .
j_call: TRBJ1-4
d_call: .
cdr3_aa: CASSPTGGGDEKLFF
cdr3_nt: TGCGCCAGCAGCCCAACGGGGGGCGGGGATGAAAAACTGTTTTTT

v_call: TRBV10-3
clone_size: .
j_call: TRBJ2-7
d_call: TRBD1
cdr3_aa: CAIRAGTGGHEQYF
cdr3_nt: TGTGCCATCAGGGCCGGGACAGGGGGCCACGAGCAGTACTTC

v_call: TRBV27
clone_size: .
j_call: TRBJ2-1
d_call: TRBD2
cdr3_aa: CASSPSGRANNEQFF
cdr3_nt: TGTGCCAGCAGTCCTAGCGGGAGGGCCAACAATGAGCAGTTCTTC